This T cell receptor (beta chain) came from a study of T-cell memory formation after mild COVID-19. Only a few counts were recorded for this clonotype. The antigen remains unidentified. TCRdb ran MiXCR on the 5' RACE reads and lists one entry per CDR3 protein. The table has over 130,000 distinct CDR3 sequences, 14% seen once; the top ten hold around 30%. Study-level results: Clones that contracted from day 15 to 85 had balanced CD4/CD8; later expanders were CD4+ biased.

Germline lookup yields CDR1 SGDLS and CDR2 YYNGEE. V lost 5 bases and J lost 3; bases outside the gene matches: 12. This CDR3 has 16 residues. The clonotype was recovered from an adult woman who had mild COVID-19 (a few samples of this study predate the infection). Cell type and time point are not known. The sequencing sample was made of PBMCs or a T cell subset sorted from them (not recorded which). The gene calls are TRBV9 and TRBJ2-7; 9 nucleotides line up with TRBD1. The CDR3 bases are TGTGCCAGCAGTGGCCTTACCGACAGGGGGTTCTACGAGCAGTACTTC. Translating it yields CASSGLTDRGFYEQYF.